This T cell receptor (beta chain) was captured by sequencing in a study of shared clonotypes between healthy human individuals. Profiled with immunoSEQ multiplex PCR; TCRdb holds only in-frame clones, not every one. This sample yields around 1.6 million clones, of which about 98% are seen a single time; about 0.45% belongs to the top ten. The TCR was taken from a man aged 25 to 45 in good health. The sample comprised naive CD4+ T cells sorted from blood. The subset denotes: CD45RA+ positively selected.

In DNA, the CDR3 is TGTGCCAGCAGCCTACGGACAGGGGTTACCTACGAGCAGTACTTC. This sequence encodes CASSLRTGVTYEQYF. The J gene is TRBJ2-7, the V gene TRBV11-2; 9 bases map to TRBD1. With V trimmed by 5 bases and J by 2 bases, 7 bases remained unmatched. Germline CDR1 SGHAT, CDR2 FQNNGV. The CDR3 runs to 15 residues.